The 13 T cell receptor beta chains below all came from one sample that was sequenced in a study of molecular identifiers for immune sequencing clone quantification. TCRdb reanalysed the PCR reads using MiXCR and keeps one entry per CDR3 protein. The table records around 65,000 distinct CDR3 sequences, around 17% of them present only once. Sequencing was performed on naive CD8+ T cells from blood, with Jurkat cell RNA spiked in. Subset reported: FACS-sorted CD8+CD4-CCR7+CD45RA+ naive T cells. The receptors here all came from a human donor in good health. Some libraries in this study had Jurkat cell RNA spiked in.

This clonotype was observed at least ten times. As DNA, the CDR3 is TGTGCCAGCAGTTTCGTTCTAGGCGGGAGGACATACAATGAGCAGTTCTTC. It yields the protein CASSFVLGGRTYNEQFF. The J gene is TRBJ2-1, the V gene TRBV28, with 8 bases identical to TRBD2. This CDR3 has 17 amino acids. Germline V gene lookup returns CDR1 MDHEN and CDR2 SYDVKM. The V segment lost 3 bases and the J segment 4 bases; nucleotides outside the gene matches: 11.

V and J are TRBV9 and TRBJ2-1, with D tentatively TRBD2 (6 bases). Per germline, CDR1 SGDLS and CDR2 YYNGEE. V lost 0 bases, J lost 7 bases, and 14 bases lay in between. This CDR3 is built from 15 residues. CDR3 sequence: CASSVVAASWNEQFF. The CDR3, as DNA: TGTGCCAGCAGCGTAGTAGCGGCAAGTTGGAATGAGCAGTTCTTC.

This clonotype was recorded at least ten times. The genes are TRBV14 and TRBJ2-7, with D possibly called TRBD1 or TRBD2 (5 bases each). Germline V gene data show CDR1 as SGHDN and CDR2 as FVKESK. This CDR3 is 15 amino acids long. The V end was cut by 0 bases, the J end by 0 bases, with 9 bases between. CDR3 sequence (DNA): TGTGCCAGCAGCCAAGAATGGGGGACCTCCTACGAGCAGTACTTC. Protein sequence: CASSQEWGTSYEQYF.

On this clonotype: A much larger clone sits a single nucleotide away, making a read error possible. This chain uses TRBV11-1 with TRBJ2-1, with D hard to call. CDR1 SGHAT and CDR2 FQDESV come from the germline V gene (reference sequence). The CDR3 runs 16 residues. This CDR3 is CTSSPQPGLGVDEQFF. The CDR3 nucleotides read TGTACCAGCAGCCCCCAACCCGGGCTAGGTGTCGATGAGCAGTTCTTC.

The table lists this clonotype with many counts. CDR3 DNA: TGTGCCAGCTGGTCGCGGGAGGGCTCCTCTGGGGCCAACGTCCTGACTTTC. Translating it yields CASWSREGSSGANVLTF. V is TRBV28 and J is TRBJ2-6; 9 bases map to TRBD2. V gave up 8 bases and J gave up 0 bases; unmatched junction bases: 8. Germline lookup yields CDR1 MDHEN and CDR2 SYDVKM. The CDR3 sequence is 17 residues long.

In regard to this clonotype: This may be a read error, as it is one base from a much larger clone. The V and J genes are TRBV11-3 and TRBJ2-5; the D gene is possibly TRBD2 (7 bases). The V end was cut by 5 bases, the J end by 1 base, with 26 bases between. CDR1 and CDR2 from the germline V gene are SGHNT and YENEEA. The CDR3 is 19 amino acids. CDR3 coding DNA: TGTGCCAGCAGCAACAAGGGGGTCGTGTCTAGCGGTCTCCAAGAGACCCAGTACTTC. It encodes CASSNKGVVSSGLQETQYF.

This clonotype was seen repeatedly, ten times or more. The chain carries TRBV7-9 and TRBJ2-7; possibly TRBD2 for D (5 bases). CDR3 length equals 14 residues. Germline-derived CDR1 and CDR2 are SEHNR and FQNEAQ (reference sequence). The V and J ends lost 7 bases and 0 bases respectively, with 13 bases between them. CDR3 sequence reads: CASTSPTNSYEQYF. The CDR3 DNA follows: TGTGCCAGCACCTCCCCGACTAACTCCTACGAGCAGTACTTC. Using reference TRBV7-9 and TRBJ2-7 for the parts outside the CDR3, the full variable domain is DTGVSQNPRHKITKRGQNVTFRCDPISEHNRLYWYRQTLGQGPEFLTYFQNEAQLEKSRLLSDRFSAERPKGSFSTLEIQRTEQGDSAMYLCASTSPTNSYEQYFGPGTRLTVT.

The table lists this clonotype with many counts. The chain has TRBV20-1 and TRBJ2-7, with D perhaps matching TRBD1 or TRBD2 (5 bases each). CDR1 is DFQATT, CDR2 SNEGSKA, per germline (reference sequence). The V and J ends lost 2 bases and 6 bases respectively, with 14 bases between them. There are 13 residues in the CDR3. The CDR3 DNA reads as TGCAGTGCTAGATTCGGGGCGGGCCTCGAGCAGTACTTC. Translating it yields CSARFGAGLEQYF.

This clonotype showed up many times. The chain links TRBV2 to TRBJ2-1, with 10 bases aligning to TRBD2. The CDR3 is made up of 15 amino acids. The trim removed 10 bases at V and 7 bases at J, leaving 13 bases unmatched. CDR1 and CDR2 from the germline V gene are SNHLY and FYNNEI. CDR3 in amino acids: CANLPKETSGNEQFF. The DNA of the CDR3 is TGTGCCAACTTACCAAAGGAGACTAGCGGGAATGAGCAGTTCTTC.

In regard to this clonotype: One base away lies a much larger clone, so this may be a sequencing read error. The gene calls are TRBV30 and TRBJ2-1; D assignment may be TRBD1 or TRBD2 (7 bases each). Germline lookup yields CDR1 GTSNPN and CDR2 SVGIG (reference sequence). V was clipped by 7 bases and J by 12 bases, with 22 bases between them. The CDR3 contains 13 residues. CDR3 sequence reads: CASQETGPGGQFF. CDR3 in DNA: TGTGCCTCCCAAGAGACAGGGCCGGGGGGGCAGTTCTTC.

This clonotype was picked up many times. This chain uses TRBV20-1 with TRBJ2-6, with D perhaps matching TRBD1 (7 bases). The CDR3 totals 23 residues. Germline V gene lookup returns CDR1 DFQATT and CDR2 SNEGSKA (reference sequence). V lost 0 bases, J lost 3 bases, and 33 bases lay in between. Here the CDR3 DNA reads TGCAGTGCTAGAGATTCTGGACGGACCCGGGGAGACAGGGACTTTTTTGGGGCCAACGTCCTGACTTTC. As protein: CSARDSGRTRGDRDFFGANVLTF.

This clonotype was seen many times. The J gene is TRBJ2-7, the V gene TRBV29-1; perhaps TRBD2 as D (6 bases). V gave up 6 bases and J gave up 3 bases, with 30 bases separating them. Germline CDR1 and CDR2: SQVTM and ANQGSEA. This CDR3 is built from 18 residues. CDR3 nucleotide sequence: TGCAGCGTCTCAGGCGAACTGCAGTTTTCGCGGGGATACTACGAGCAGTACTTC. It encodes CSVSGELQFSRGYYEQYF.

This clonotype was observed many times. V usage is TRBV27 and J usage is TRBJ1-5; the D gene is possibly TRBD1 (5 bases). The CDR3 contains 14 residues. CDR1 is MNHEY, CDR2 SMNVEV, per germline (reference sequence). Trimming left V 5 bases short and J 4 bases short, with 12 bases between. The CDR3 region is CASSLRGLNQPQHF. As DNA, the CDR3 is TGTGCCAGCAGTCTCCGGGGCCTAAATCAGCCCCAGCATTTT.